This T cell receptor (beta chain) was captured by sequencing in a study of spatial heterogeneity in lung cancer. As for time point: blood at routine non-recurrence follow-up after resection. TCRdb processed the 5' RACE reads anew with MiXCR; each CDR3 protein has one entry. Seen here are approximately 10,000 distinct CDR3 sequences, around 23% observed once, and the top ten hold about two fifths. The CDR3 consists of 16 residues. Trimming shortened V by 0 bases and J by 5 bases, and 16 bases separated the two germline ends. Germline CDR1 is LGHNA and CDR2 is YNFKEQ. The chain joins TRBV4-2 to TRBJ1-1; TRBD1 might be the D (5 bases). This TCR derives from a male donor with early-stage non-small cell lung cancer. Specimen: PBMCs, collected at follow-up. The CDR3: CASSQDPGWKGTEAFF. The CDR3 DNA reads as TGTGCCAGCAGCCAAGACCCAGGGTGGAAGGGGACTGAAGCTTTCTTT.